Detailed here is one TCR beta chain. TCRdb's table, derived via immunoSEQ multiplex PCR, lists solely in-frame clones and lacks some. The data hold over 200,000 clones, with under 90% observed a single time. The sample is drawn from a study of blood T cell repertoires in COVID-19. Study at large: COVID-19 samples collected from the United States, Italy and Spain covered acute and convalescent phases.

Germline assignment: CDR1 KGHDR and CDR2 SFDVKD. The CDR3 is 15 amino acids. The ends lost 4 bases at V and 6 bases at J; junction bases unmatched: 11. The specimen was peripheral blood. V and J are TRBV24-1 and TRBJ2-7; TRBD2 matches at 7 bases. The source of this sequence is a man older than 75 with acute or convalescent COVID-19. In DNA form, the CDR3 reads TGTGCCACCAGTGAAGGACTAGGGATAGGATCCGAGCAGTACTTC. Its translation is CATSEGLGIGSEQYF.